This T cell receptor beta chain was sequenced for a study of T cell responses to AZD1222 COVID-19 vaccine. General study points: Targets within unmutated variant regions were reportedly found for nearly half of spike-specific TCRs. Spike as a whole was targeted by vaccine-associated CD4 TCRs, dominant at 160-218 and 743-854. The donor group comprised mostly white British people and more females; the analysis possibly underestimated clonal diversity.

The sample holds a few counts of this clone. Its antigen is still unknown. Germline values: CDR1 LNHNV, CDR2 YYDKDF (reference sequence). The CDR3 loop spans 15 amino acids. V shed 5 bases, J shed 6 bases, and the junction held 10 bases outside the gene matches. Libraries were prepared by immunoSEQ multiplex PCR; TCRdb keeps only in-frame clonotypes and omits some of them. The repertoire holds 130,000 or so clones, with 80% to 90% as singletons. The input for sequencing was peripheral blood, taken 28 days after the second AZD1222 dose. The TCR originated in an adult who received the AZD1222 COVID-19 vaccine. The chain uses TRBV15 and TRBJ1-2; TRBD1 matches 9 bases. The CDR3: CATSPRRTGENGYTF. Here the CDR3 DNA reads TGTGCCACCAGCCCTCGGAGGACAGGGGAAAATGGCTACACCTTC.